This TCR beta chain was obtained from a study of T cell responses to AZD1222 COVID-19 vaccine. V lost 5 bases to trimming and J lost 7 bases, with 15 bases between them. The CDR3 spans 13 residues. CDR1 LNHDA and CDR2 SQIVND come from the germline V gene (reference sequence). Study findings and constraints: Nearly half of unique spike-specific TCRs reportedly avoided B.1.351 and B.1.1.7 mutated regions. Along spike, vaccine-associated CD4 TCRs were found throughout, with dominance at 160-218 and 743-854.

Profiling relied on immunoSEQ multiplex PCR, and the TCRdb table lists in-frame clones only, not all of them. The sample shows about 110,000 clones, around 87% of them seen only once. As to this clone: Its antigen is still unknown.

The V gene is TRBV19, the J gene TRBJ2-7; D may match TRBD1 or TRBD2 (6 bases each). This sample comprised peripheral blood, obtained on day 0 of AZD1222 vaccination. The sequence derives from an adult in good health. As DNA, the CDR3 is TGTGCCAGTAGTCTCACGGGGGCTGGGGAGCAGTACTTC. Amino acid sequence: CASSLTGAGEQYF.